This paragraph covers one TCR beta chain sequence. The sample originates from a study of cytomegalovirus exposure and HLA in healthy donors. Across the whole study: Within an early data release were 85 million or so unique TCRs drawn from HLA-typed donors.

A multiplex PCR was run with 60 Vbeta primers and 13 Jbeta primers. The assay was immunoSEQ multiplex PCR, and TCRdb's table has in-frame clones only and misses some. Here the sample spans about 160,000 clones, 75% being singletons. CDR1 and CDR2 from the germline V gene are KGHSH and LQKENI. Trimming cost V 0 bases and J 3 bases, with 5 bases left between them. The CDR3 runs 13 residues. V is TRBV18 and J is TRBJ1-1; D is ambiguous. What was sequenced was PBMCs. This receptor was identified in a woman between 45 and 65 years old in good health and CMV-seropositive. CDR3: CASSPPSYTEAFF. The CDR3 region has the DNA TGTGCCAGCTCACCACCCTCCTACACTGAAGCTTTCTTT.